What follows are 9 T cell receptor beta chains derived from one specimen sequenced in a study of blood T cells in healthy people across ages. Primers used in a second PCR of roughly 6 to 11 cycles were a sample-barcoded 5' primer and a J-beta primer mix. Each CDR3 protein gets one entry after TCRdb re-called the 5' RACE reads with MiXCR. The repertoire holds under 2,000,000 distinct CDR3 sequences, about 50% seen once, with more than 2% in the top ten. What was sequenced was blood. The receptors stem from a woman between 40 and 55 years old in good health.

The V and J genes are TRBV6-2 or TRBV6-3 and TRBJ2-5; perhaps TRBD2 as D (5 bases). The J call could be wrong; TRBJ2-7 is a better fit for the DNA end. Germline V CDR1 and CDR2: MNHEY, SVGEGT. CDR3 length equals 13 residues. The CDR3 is CASSPLLAHEQYF. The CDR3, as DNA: TGTGCCAGCAGCCCCCTTCTAGCTCACGAGCAGTACTTC.

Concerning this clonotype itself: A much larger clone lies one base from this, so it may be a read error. CDR3 nucleotide sequence: TGTGCCAGCAGAATGGACAGGGGCACAGATACGCAGTATTTT. Translated: CASRMDRGTDTQYF. J is TRBJ2-3 and V is TRBV6-2 or TRBV6-3, with 8 bases fitting TRBD1. The CDR3 is made up of 14 amino acids. Trimming took 6 bases from V and 1 from J; bases not matched to a gene: 3. Germline assignment: CDR1 MNHEY and CDR2 SVGEGT.

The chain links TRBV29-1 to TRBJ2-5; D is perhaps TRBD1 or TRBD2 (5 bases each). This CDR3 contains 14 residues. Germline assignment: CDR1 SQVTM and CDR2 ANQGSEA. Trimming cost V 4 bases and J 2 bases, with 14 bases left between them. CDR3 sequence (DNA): TGCAGCGTTGCGAGGGGCAGTGGGCAAGAGACCCAGTACTTC. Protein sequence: CSVARGSGQETQYF. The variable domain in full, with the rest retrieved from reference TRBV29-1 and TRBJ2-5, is SAVISQKPSRDICQRGTSLTIQCQVDSQVTMMFWYRQQPGQSLTLIATANQGSEATYESGFVIDKFPISRPNLTFSTLTVSNMSPEDSSIYLCSVARGSGQETQYFGPGTRLLVL.

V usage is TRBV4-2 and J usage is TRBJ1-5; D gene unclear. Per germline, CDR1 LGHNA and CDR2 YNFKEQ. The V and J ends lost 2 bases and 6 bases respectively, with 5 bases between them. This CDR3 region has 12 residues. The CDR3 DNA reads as TGTGCCAGCAGCCAATTGGGTCAGCCCCAGCATTTT. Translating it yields CASSQLGQPQHF.

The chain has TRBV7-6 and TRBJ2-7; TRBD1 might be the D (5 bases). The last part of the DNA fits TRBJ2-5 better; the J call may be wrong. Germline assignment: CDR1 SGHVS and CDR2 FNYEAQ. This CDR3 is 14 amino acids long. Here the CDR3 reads CASSLDQGSETQYF. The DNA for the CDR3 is TGTGCCAGCAGCTTGGACCAGGGTTCAGAGACCCAGTACTTC.

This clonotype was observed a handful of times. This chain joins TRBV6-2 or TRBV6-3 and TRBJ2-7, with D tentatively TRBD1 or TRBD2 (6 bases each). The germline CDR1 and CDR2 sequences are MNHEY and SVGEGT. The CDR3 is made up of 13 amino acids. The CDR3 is CAGRRGSSYEQYF. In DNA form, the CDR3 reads TGTGCGGGGAGGAGGGGGAGCTCCTACGAGCAGTACTTC.

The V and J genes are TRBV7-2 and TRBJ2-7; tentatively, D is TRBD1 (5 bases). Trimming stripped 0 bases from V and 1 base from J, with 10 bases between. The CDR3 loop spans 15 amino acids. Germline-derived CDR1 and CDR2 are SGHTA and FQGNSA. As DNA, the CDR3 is TGTGCCAGCAGCTTAGCAGGACATAAGTCCTACGAGCAGTACTTC. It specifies CASSLAGHKSYEQYF.

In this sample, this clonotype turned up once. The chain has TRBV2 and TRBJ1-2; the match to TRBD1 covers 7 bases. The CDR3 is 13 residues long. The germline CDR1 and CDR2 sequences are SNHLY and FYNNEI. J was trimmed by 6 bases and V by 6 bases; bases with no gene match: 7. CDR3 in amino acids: CASRQTGQDGYTF. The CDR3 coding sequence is TGTGCCAGCAGGCAGACAGGGCAGGATGGCTACACCTTC.

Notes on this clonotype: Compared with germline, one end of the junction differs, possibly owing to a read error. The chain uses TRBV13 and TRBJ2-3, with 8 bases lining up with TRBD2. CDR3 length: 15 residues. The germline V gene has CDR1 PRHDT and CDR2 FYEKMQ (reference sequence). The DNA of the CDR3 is TGTGCCAGCAGCTATAGCGGGGCCGGGGGAGATATGCAGTATTTT. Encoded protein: CASSYSGAGGDMQYF. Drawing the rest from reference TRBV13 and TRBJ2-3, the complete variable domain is AAGVIQSPRHLIKEKRETATLKCYPIPRHDTVYWYQQGPGQDPQFLISFYEKMQSDKGSIPDRFSAQQFSDYHSELNMSSLELGDSALYFCASSYSGAGGDMQYFGPGTRLTVL.